These 22 T cell receptor beta chains were all obtained from the same sample, sequenced in a study of cytomegalovirus exposure and HLA in healthy donors. TCRdb keeps only in-frame clones here, not all; method: immunoSEQ multiplex PCR. The profile shows 55,000 to 75,000 clones, approximately 96% of them singletons. The sample taken for sequencing was PBMCs. Source of these receptors: a man aged 18 to 35 in good health and CMV-seropositive.

This chain connects TRBV30 to TRBJ2-3, with 9 bases that match TRBD1. Germline CDR1 and CDR2: GTSNPN and SVGIG (reference sequence). The CDR3 runs 16 residues. V shed 1 base, J shed 6 bases, and the junction held 11 bases outside the gene matches. Written as DNA, the CDR3 is TGTGCCTGGAGTGGGCGACAGGGGGATGTCACTGATACGCAGTATTTT. Residues: CAWSGRQGDVTDTQYF.

This clone was seen once. The V call is TRBV12-5, the J call TRBJ2-1; 12 nucleotides agree with TRBD2. The ends lost 1 base at V and 4 bases at J; junction bases unmatched: 5. CDR3 size: 17 residues. Germline CDR1 and CDR2: LGHNT and FRNRAP. CDR3 protein: CASGLASGGGLYNEQFF. The CDR3 region has the DNA TGTGCTAGTGGTTTGGCTAGCGGGGGGGGACTTTACAATGAGCAGTTCTTC.

The rearrangement links TRBV4-3 to TRBJ1-2; D uncertain. The CDR3 has 16 amino acids. Germline V CDR1 and CDR2: LGHNA, YSLEER. V dropped 0 bases and J dropped 7 bases, with 18 bases sitting between them. CDR3 coding DNA: TGCGCCAGCAGCCAAGATTACCTGGCCCAGACGGGTGGCTACACCTTC. It encodes CASSQDYLAQTGGYTF.

The chain has TRBV2 and TRBJ2-7; 12 bases match TRBD2. The CDR3 extends over 20 amino acids. Germline V gene sequence: CDR1 SNHLY, CDR2 FYNNEI. V shed 5 bases, J shed 0 bases, and the junction held 17 bases outside the gene matches. CDR3: CASSTPGSSGRGSDSYEQYF. For the CDR3, the DNA is TGTGCCAGCAGTACACCGGGGTCTAGCGGGAGGGGATCTGACTCCTACGAGCAGTACTTC. The full variable domain, its missing parts supplied by reference TRBV2 and TRBJ2-7, is EPEVTQTPSHQVTQMGQEVILRCVPISNHLYFYWYRQILGQKVEFLVSFYNNEISEKSEIFDDQFSVERPDGSNFTLKIRSTKLEDSAMYFCASSTPGSSGRGSDSYEQYFGPGTRLTVT.

The chain is built from TRBV27 and TRBJ2-7, with D tentatively TRBD1 (5 bases). Germline CDR1 reads MNHEY; CDR2 reads SMNVEV (reference sequence). Trimming took 4 bases from V and 2 from J, leaving 15 bases between them. CDR3 length equals 15 residues. The CDR3 sequence is CASSYRPMLPYEQYF. For the CDR3, the DNA is TGTGCCAGCAGTTACAGGCCAATGTTACCCTACGAGCAGTACTTC.

The gene calls are TRBV5-8 and TRBJ2-1, with no clear D. This CDR3 is 14 amino acids long. Germline loops: CDR1 SGHTS, CDR2 YDEGEE. V lost 1 base, J lost 0 bases, and 5 bases lay in between. The CDR3 is CASSLLSSYNEQFF. Written as DNA, the CDR3 is TGTGCCAGCAGCTTGTTGAGCTCCTACAATGAGCAGTTCTTC.

This sequence joins TRBV29-1 and TRBJ2-3, with TRBD2 identical over 7 bases. V lost 4 bases to trimming and J lost 1 base; unmatched junction nucleotides: 8. The CDR3 has 15 amino acids. CDR1 is SQVTM and CDR2 is ANQGSEA in the germline V gene. The DNA for the CDR3 is TGCAGCGTTGGGGCGCGGGGGTCACGCACAGATACGCAGTATTTT. Translation: CSVGARGSRTDTQYF.

V and J are TRBV10-1 and TRBJ2-3; D perhaps matches TRBD2 (5 bases). CDR1 is WNHNN and CDR2 is SYGVQD in the germline V gene (reference sequence). The CDR3 spans 14 residues. V was trimmed by 5 bases and J by 5 bases, leaving 14 bases between them. CDR3 protein: CASSPGKFEDTQYF. Here the CDR3 DNA reads TGCGCCAGCAGTCCCGGGAAATTTGAAGATACGCAGTATTTT.

The CDR3: CAISYQAGNTGELFF. CDR3 in DNA: TGTGCCATCAGTTACCAGGCTGGTAACACCGGGGAGCTGTTTTTT. J is TRBJ2-2 and V is TRBV10-3, with no clear D. The CDR3 runs to 15 residues. Germline CDR1 is ENHRY and CDR2 is SYGVKD. Trimming removed 5 bases from V and 2 bases from J, with 12 bases in between.

V usage is TRBV19 and J usage is TRBJ2-2, with D possibly TRBD2 on 6 matching bases. Germline lookup yields CDR1 LNHDA and CDR2 SQIVND (reference sequence). Trimming cost V 7 bases and J 4 bases, with 16 bases left between them. The CDR3 consists of 15 residues. This CDR3 is CASTRSLAFTGELFF. The CDR3 DNA follows: TGTGCCAGTACCCGATCTCTAGCGTTCACCGGGGAGCTGTTTTTT. Full variable domain (rest looked up from reference TRBV19 and TRBJ2-2): DGGITQSPKYLFRKEGQNVTLSCEQNLNHDAMYWYRQDPGQGLRLIYYSQIVNDFQKGDIAEGYSVSREKKESFPLTVTSAQKNPTAFYLCASTRSLAFTGELFFGEGSRLTVL.

For the CDR3, the DNA is TGTGCCAGCATCGCGGGGGGGACCCAGTACTTC. This encodes CASIAGGTQYF. V is TRBV6-1 and J is TRBJ2-5, with 8 bases fitting TRBD2. CDR3 size: 11 residues. V was clipped by 7 bases and J by 7 bases; unmatched bases: 2. Germline CDR1 is MNHNS and CDR2 is SASEGT.

The chain uses TRBV19 and TRBJ2-4; TRBD1 aligns across 7 bases. Germline-derived CDR1 and CDR2 are LNHDA and SQIVND (reference sequence). The CDR3 loop spans 14 amino acids. The J segment lost 3 bases and the V segment lost 9 bases, leaving 8 bases of the junction unmatched. The CDR3, as DNA: TGTGCCAGCAGGGGGTGGCAGGACAAAAACATTCAGTACTTC. Encoded protein: CASRGWQDKNIQYF.

The chain is built from TRBV21-1 and TRBJ2-1; the table names TRBD1, a call not compared with the DNA. TRBV21-1 is a pseudogene locus. This CDR3 has 14 residues. CDR3 in DNA: TGTGCCAGCAGCACTCCACAGGGATACAATGAGCAGTTCTTC. This sequence encodes CASSTPQGYNEQFF.

This chain connects TRBV20-1 to TRBJ2-7; D may be TRBD2 (5 bases). This CDR3 is 11 amino acids long. The V and J ends lost 3 bases and 4 bases respectively, with 7 bases between them. CDR1 and CDR2 from the germline V gene are DFQATT and SNEGSKA (reference sequence). CDR3 region: CSASAGYEQYF. The CDR3 DNA reads TGCAGTGCTAGTGCGGGTTACGAGCAGTACTTC.

The chain recombines TRBV30 with TRBJ2-7, with TRBD1 identical over 8 bases. CDR1 and CDR2 (germline): GTSNPN, SVGIG (reference sequence). The trim removed 2 bases at V and 5 bases at J, leaving 8 bases unmatched. The CDR3 extends over 14 amino acids. Here the CDR3 DNA reads TGTGCCTGGAGTCCGTGGACAGGGTCGGACGAGCAGTACTTC. It codes for CAWSPWTGSDEQYF.

The chain carries TRBV2 and TRBJ1-1, with 8 bases that match TRBD1. The CDR3 covers 16 residues. Unmatched junction bases numbered 4, after V lost 1 base and J lost 0 bases. Germline values: CDR1 SNHLY, CDR2 FYNNEI. CDR3 bases: TGTGCCAGCAGTGAAGGGTGGACAGGGCTGAACACTGAAGCTTTCTTT. Protein: CASSEGWTGLNTEAFF.

The chain couples TRBV6-5 to TRBJ2-7, with a possible D match to TRBD2 (5 bases). CDR1 and CDR2 (germline): MNHEY, SVGAGI. The ends were cut back, 3 bases at V and 2 bases at J, with 17 bases in the middle. This CDR3 is 16 amino acids long. In DNA form, the CDR3 reads TGTGCCAGCAGTTATGCCCCGCGGGTGGAGCCCTACGAGCAGTACTTC. Its translation is CASSYAPRVEPYEQYF.

This clone has a single count. The V call is TRBV19, the J call TRBJ2-1; D is undetermined. The CDR3 spans 14 residues. Germline V gene data show CDR1 as LNHDA and CDR2 as SQIVND (reference sequence). V was shortened by 1 base and J by 6 bases, with 10 bases between the two germline ends. CDR3 sequence reads: CASSIALIPNEQFF. CDR3 DNA: TGTGCCAGTAGTATAGCCCTTATCCCCAATGAGCAGTTCTTC.

This clone was observed once. The chain carries TRBV4-1 and TRBJ2-1; D might be TRBD2 (7 bases). The V gene's germline CDR1 is MGHRA and CDR2 YSYEKL. The V end was cut by 0 bases, the J end by 4 bases, with 16 bases between. The CDR3 runs to 17 residues. CDR3 in DNA: TGCGCCAGCAGCCAAGAAAGTCGCGGGGGCCGTTACAATGAGCAGTTCTTC. Residues: CASSQESRGGRYNEQFF.

The rearrangement links TRBV5-1 to TRBJ2-1; the D gene is possibly TRBD1 (5 bases). The germline CDR1 and CDR2 sequences are SGHRS and YFSETQ. The CDR3 totals 13 residues. The ends were cut back, 2 bases at V and 9 bases at J, with 12 bases in the middle. In nucleotides, the CDR3 is TGCGCCAGCAGCTTCTCATGGGGCCGTGAGCAGTTCTTC. It translates to CASSFSWGREQFF.

The chain joins TRBV10-2 to TRBJ2-7; D might be TRBD2 (5 bases). Trimming took off 6 bases at V and 0 bases at J, with 12 bases between the two ends. CDR3 length: 14 residues. The V gene's germline CDR1 is WSHSY and CDR2 SAAADI. CDR3 loop: CASSRGRDSYEQYF. DNA for the CDR3: TGCGCCAGCAGCCGCGGACGGGACTCCTACGAGCAGTACTTC.

The gene calls are TRBV27 and TRBJ2-5; 8 positions match TRBD2. This CDR3 is built from 14 residues. The V gene end was trimmed by 5 bases and the J gene end by 5 bases; junction bases not matched to a gene: 7. Germline V gene sequence: CDR1 MNHEY, CDR2 SMNVEV (reference sequence). The CDR3 region is CASSRRGAGETQYF. DNA of the CDR3: TGTGCCAGCAGTAGGCGGGGGGCGGGGGAGACCCAGTACTTC.